The rows below give T cell receptor beta chains drawn from one sample of a study of cytomegalovirus exposure and HLA in healthy donors. TCRdb's copy holds only in-frame clones and misses some; the assay was immunoSEQ multiplex PCR. The table records 75,000 to 90,000 clones, nearly 80% of them present only once. The sample taken for sequencing was PBMCs. Source of these receptors: a woman in her forties in good health and CMV-seropositive. The CDR3 runs from the conserved cysteine through the conserved F or W. D genes are given only for firm matches. Not every row has a clone size; where given, it reads once, few, many or a size class.

>TRBV6-5|-|TRBD1|TRBJ1-6
TGTGCCAGCAGTTACTCCGGGACAGATAATTCACCCCTCCACTTT
CASSYSGTDNSPLHF
>TRBV15|-|-|TRBJ2-1
TGTGCCACCAGCAGAGATTTGGAGATTTACAATGAGCAGTTCTTC
CATSRDLEIYNEQFF
>TRBV5-5|-|TRBD1|TRBJ1-5
TGTGCCAGCAGCCGGACAGGGATTCAGCCCCAGCATTTT
CASSRTGIQPQHF
>TRBV7-2|-|TRBD1|TRBJ1-2
TGTGCCAGCACGACAGGGAGCGGCTATGGCTACACCTTC
CASTTGSGYGYTF
>TRBV4-3|-|TRBD1|TRBJ1-4
TGCGCCAGCAGCCAAGAGTTGGGACAGGGTAATGAAAAACTGTTTTTT
CASSQELGQGNEKLFF
>TRBV18|-|-|TRBJ2-5
TGTGCCAGCTCACCACAGGCCGGGGGAGCGGCACCGTCGACCCAGTACTTC
CASSPQAGGAAPSTQYF
>TRBV11-3|-|TRBD1|TRBJ2-3
TGTGCCAGCAGCCCCGGACAGGGAGGACCCAACACAGATACGCAGTATTTT
CASSPGQGGPNTDTQYF
>TRBV28|-|TRBD1|TRBJ1-3
TGTGCCAGCACACCCGCAGACAGGGTAGAGAGAAACACCATATATTTT
CASTPADRVERNTIYF
>TRBV13|-|-|TRBJ1-6
TGTGCCAGCAGCCCCGGCCCGGGGTATAATTCACCCCTCCACTTT
CASSPGPGYNSPLHF
>TRBV7-8|-|-|TRBJ1-6
TGTGCCAGCAGTCTCAGGATCAGCTCCTATAATTCACCCCTCCACTTT
CASSLRISSYNSPLHF
>TRBV7-4|-|-|TRBJ1-5
TGTGCCAGCAGCTTGAACTACGCGAATCAGCCCCAGCATTTT
CASSLNYANQPQHF
>TRBV7-2|-|-|TRBJ2-5
TGTGCCAGCGGGTATAGGGATCAGGGGGAGACCCAGTACTTC
CASGYRDQGETQYF
>TRBV6-1|-|-|TRBJ2-3
TGTGCCAGCAGGGATGATATCACAGATACGCAGTACTTT
CASRDDITDTQYF
>TRBV2|-|TRBD1|TRBJ2-3
TGTGCCAGCAGTGGCCGACAGGGGAGAGCAGATACGCAGTATTTT
CASSGRQGRADTQYF
>TRBV5-1|-|TRBD1|TRBJ1-6
TGCGCCAGCAGCAGGGACAGGGGTTATTCACCCCTCCACTTT
CASSRDRGYSPLHF
>TRBV9|-|TRBD1|TRBJ1-2
TGTGCCAGCAGCGGTACAGGGGTGTACGGCTATGGCTACACCTTC
CASSGTGVYGYGYTF
>TRBV7-9|-|-|TRBJ1-4
TGTGCCAGCAGTCGGGACACTGAAAAACTGTTTTTT
CASSRDTEKLFF
>TRBV28|-|-|TRBJ2-1
TGTGCCAGCAGTTTATGGAGTATAGGGACAAAAACCTACAATGAGCAGTTCTTC
CASSLWSIGTKTYNEQFF
>TRBV30|-|TRBD2|TRBJ2-3
TGTGCCTGGGGCCAGCGGGGGGGCCTCCCAGATACGCAGTATTTT
CAWGQRGGLPDTQYF
>TRBV7-9|-|TRBD1|TRBJ1-1
TGTGCCATCTCCCAAGGGGGCAGTACTGAAGCTTTCTTT
CAISQGGSTEAFF
>TRBV28|-|-|TRBJ2-3
TGTGCCAGCAGTCCCCAGAGGGGCACAGATACGCAGTATTTT
CASSPQRGTDTQYF
>TRBV7-9|few|TRBD1|TRBJ1-5
TGTGCCAGCAGCTTGACAGGGGATCAGCCCCAGCATTTT
CASSLTGDQPQHF
>TRBV7-9|-|-|TRBJ1-6
TGTTCCAGCAGCTCAGGGGATTCACCCCTCCACTTT
CSSSSGDSPLHF
>TRBV19|-|-|TRBJ1-4
TGTGCCAGTAGTGCCCCCGGGGGGCTAAAGGAAAAACTGTTTTTT
CASSAPGGLKEKLFF
>TRBV28|-|-|TRBJ2-5
TGTGCCAGCAGTTTACGTCTAGCAGTGGGGACCCAGTACTTC
CASSLRLAVGTQYF
>TRBV5-1|-|-|TRBJ1-2
TGCGCCAGCAGCCCCGAAGGGGCCTCCTATGGCTACACCTTC
CASSPEGASYGYTF
>TRBV5-6|-|-|TRBJ2-5
TGTGCCAGCAGCTTGTTCCTATCTGAGACCCAGTACTTC
CASSLFLSETQYF
>TRBV29-1|few|TRBD2|TRBJ2-3
TGCAGCGTCGTTCTAGCGGGGCGAGCAGATACGCAGTATTTT
CSVVLAGRADTQYF
>TRBV21-1|-|-|TRBJ1-1
TGTGCCAGCAGCAATGGAGGGTCTGAAGCTTTCTTT
CASSNGGSEAFF
>TRBV7-2|-|TRBD2|TRBJ2-7
TGTGCCAGCAGCTCGCCGGGACTAGCGGGGGGTTACGAGCAGTACTTC
CASSSPGLAGGYEQYF
>TRBV2|-|-|TRBJ1-3
TGTGCCAGCAGTGTCCAGGGCCAGAGCTCTGGAAACACCATATATTTT
CASSVQGQSSGNTIYF
>TRBV7-2|-|-|TRBJ2-2
TGTGCCAGCAGCCCCCTGAACACCGGGGAGCTGTTTTTT
CASSPLNTGELFF
>TRBV19|-|-|TRBJ2-3
TGTGCCAGTAGTAAAGCGGGCACAGATACGCAGTATTTT
CASSKAGTDTQYF
>TRBV11-3|-|TRBD1|TRBJ1-6
TGTGCCAGCAGCCATCAGTGGACAGGGGGTCCACCCCTCCACTTT
CASSHQWTGGPPLHF
>TRBV5-1|-|-|TRBJ2-7
TGCGCCAGCAGCTTGGGGCAGGTCGGGGACTACGAGCAGTACTTC
CASSLGQVGDYEQYF
>TRBV5-1|-|-|TRBJ2-3
TGCGCCAGCAGGATCCCGGGGGATACGCAGTATTTT
CASRIPGDTQYF
>TRBV15|-|-|TRBJ1-1
TGTGCCGCTGGTTGGGCTTTGAACACTGAAGCTTTCTTT
CAAGWALNTEAFF
>TRBV7-3|-|TRBD2|TRBJ2-3
TGTGCCAGCAGCCGACTAGCGGGGGACACAGATACGCAGTATTTT
CASSRLAGDTDTQYF
>TRBV5-1|-|-|TRBJ1-2
TGCGCCAGCACCCTCGCCGGGGGGCTCAACTATGGCTACACCTTC
CASTLAGGLNYGYTF
>TRBV6-6|-|-|TRBJ1-5
TGTGCCAGCAGTATTAACTATAGCAATCAGCCCCAGCATTTT
CASSINYSNQPQHF
>TRBV6-4|-|-|TRBJ2-7
TGTGCCAGCAGCACCGGAGGGGGGGCCTACGAGCAGTACTTC
CASSTGGGAYEQYF
>TRBV15|once|TRBD2|TRBJ2-3
TGTGCCACCAGCAGGTTCCAAAGCGGGGGGGCCTCAGATACGCAGTATTTT
CATSRFQSGGASDTQYF
>TRBV19|-|-|TRBJ1-2
TGTGCCAGTACCCTCGACACGGGAGGCTATGGCTACACCTTC
CASTLDTGGYGYTF
>TRBV9|-|-|TRBJ1-1
TGTGCCAGCAGTAGGGGGTCGCGGATGAACACTGAAGCTTTCTTT
CASSRGSRMNTEAFF
>TRBV9|-|-|TRBJ2-3
TGTGCCAGCAGCAATCCCATGGATACGCAGTATTTT
CASSNPMDTQYF
>TRBV5-6|few|-|TRBJ1-6
TGTGCCAGCAGCCCCCTGGAGATTAATTCACCCCTCCACTTT
CASSPLEINSPLHF
>TRBV7-2|-|TRBD2|TRBJ2-1
TGTGCCAGCAGCGCTACTAGCGACTACAATGAGCAGTTCTTC
CASSATSDYNEQFF
>TRBV5-8|-|-|TRBJ1-5
TGTGCCAGCAGCTTGATGCAGGGCTATCAGCCCCAGCATTTT
CASSLMQGYQPQHF
>TRBV7-2|-|-|TRBJ1-5
TGTGCCAGCAGCTTAGCGGCAGGGCACAATCAGCCCCAGCATTTT
CASSLAAGHNQPQHF
>TRBV30|-|-|TRBJ1-1
TGTGCCTGGAGTCCTCTTTACACTGAAGCTTTCTTT
CAWSPLYTEAFF
>TRBV4-1|-|TRBD1|TRBJ1-1
TGCGCCAGCAGCCAAGAGGTGACAGGGGAGACTGAAGCTTTCTTT
CASSQEVTGETEAFF
>TRBV5-4|-|TRBD1|TRBJ1-1
TGTGCCAGCAGCCGGGTGGGACAGGGGAGCACTGAAGCTTTCTTT
CASSRVGQGSTEAFF
>TRBV5-8|few|TRBD1|TRBJ2-1
TGTGCCAGCACCTCTCGACAGGGAAGCTCCTACAATGAGCAGTTCTTC
CASTSRQGSSYNEQFF
>TRBV7-9|-|-|TRBJ1-4
TGTGCCAGCAGCTCCAGCCTAGACGGCGGCACTGTTGAAAAACTGTTTTTT
CASSSSLDGGTVEKLFF
>TRBV7-8|-|TRBD2|TRBJ2-5
TGTGCCAGCAGGCCGACTAGCGGGGGAGAGACCCAGTACTTC
CASRPTSGGETQYF
>TRBV6-6|-|TRBD1|TRBJ1-3
TGTGCCAGCAGTACGGACAGGGTTTCTGGAAACACCATATATTTT
CASSTDRVSGNTIYF
>TRBV6-6|-|TRBD1|TRBJ1-5
TGTGCCAGCAGAACCACAGGGGGCTCTCAGCCCCAGCATTTT
CASRTTGGSQPQHF